Below are 20 T cell receptor beta chains sequenced from a single sample in a study of blood T cell repertoires in COVID-19 (TCRdb year 2020). Library creation used the immunoSEQ multiplex PCR assay. In TCRdb, the immuneACCESS table is reduced to in-frame sequences with V and J assigned. These tables do not hold every clone; where another copy was compared, an unresolved V gene accounts for under half, and the others remain unexplained. Present in this sample are about 440,000 clones, roughly 91% of which were seen just once. The ten biggest clones cover approximately 4.5% of the sample. Sequencing input: peripheral blood. Receptor source: a woman in her 30s with acute or convalescent COVID-19.

The V gene is TRBV30, the J gene TRBJ2-3, with 9 bases identical to TRBD1. From germline, CDR1 is GTSNPN and CDR2 SVGIG (reference sequence). Trimming took 2 bases from V and 2 from J; bases not matched to a gene: 11. This CDR3 has 17 residues. CDR3 sequence reads: CAWSSPWTGANTDTQYF. As DNA, the CDR3 is TGTGCCTGGAGTAGCCCGTGGACAGGGGCCAACACAGATACGCAGTATTTT.

This chain joins TRBV15 and TRBJ1-3; D gene uncertain. V shed 0 bases and J shed 2 bases, with 11 bases lying between them. This CDR3 has 16 amino acids. CDR1 and CDR2 (germline): LNHNV, YYDKDF (reference sequence). The CDR3 is CATSRDGEAAGNTIYF. The CDR3 nucleotides read TGTGCCACCAGCAGAGATGGGGAAGCGGCTGGAAACACCATATATTTT. Combining the CDR3 with reference TRBV15 and TRBJ1-3 gives the whole variable domain DAMVIQNPRYQVTQFGKPVTLSCSQTLNHNVMYWYQQKSSQAPKLLFHYYDKDFNNEADTPDNFQSRRPNTSFCFLDIRSPGLGDTAMYLCATSRDGEAAGNTIYFGEGSWLTVV.

The chain employs TRBV5-1 and TRBJ2-1; D not resolved. This CDR3 has 12 residues. Germline V gene data show CDR1 as SGHRS and CDR2 as YFSETQ. Trimming left V 0 bases short and J 7 bases short, with 5 bases between. Here the CDR3 DNA reads TGCGCCAGCAGCTTGGTCCAGAATGAGCAGTTCTTC. Translated, it gives CASSLVQNEQFF.

The chain is built from TRBV5-4 and TRBJ2-1; D is uncertain. Germline V lookup: CDR1 SGHNT, CDR2 YYREEE (reference sequence). V lost 1 base and J lost 5, with 13 bases in between. The CDR3 spans 15 residues. CDR3 in amino acids: CASSLSGYYDNEQFF. The CDR3 bases are TGTGCCAGCAGCTTGAGTGGGTACTACGACAATGAGCAGTTCTTC. The whole variable domain, filled in from reference TRBV5-4 and TRBJ2-1, reads ETGVTQSPTHLIKTRGQQVTLRCSSQSGHNTVSWYQQALGQGPQFIFQYYREEENGRGNFPPRFSGLQFPNYSSELNVNALELDDSALYLCASSLSGYYDNEQFFGPGTRLTVL.

The V call is TRBV6-2 or TRBV6-3, the J call TRBJ2-3, with D perhaps matching TRBD1 (6 bases). The germline V and J ends were trimmed by 5 bases and 3 bases, with 15 bases remaining between them. The CDR3 length is 15 residues. Germline-derived CDR1 and CDR2 are MNHEY and SVGEGT. CDR3 region: CASSDVGALTDTQYF. In DNA form, the CDR3 reads TGTGCCAGCAGTGACGTGGGGGCGTTGACAGATACGCAGTATTTT.

The V gene is TRBV2, the J gene TRBJ2-2; no clear D. CDR1 is SNHLY and CDR2 is FYNNEI in the germline V gene. The germline V and J ends were trimmed by 6 bases and 8 bases, with 10 bases remaining between them. The CDR3 has 12 residues. The CDR3 DNA sequence: TGTGCCAGCAGGAACATCGGGGGGGAGCTGTTTTTT. Protein: CASRNIGGELFF.

Only one count was recorded for this clone. The chain has TRBV7-9 and TRBJ1-2; 9 bases map to TRBD1. V trimming: 8 bases; J trimming: 7 bases; junction bases outside the gene matches: 8. The CDR3 extends over 13 amino acids. Germline V gives CDR1 SEHNR, CDR2 FQNEAQ (reference sequence). CDR3 nucleotides: TGTGCCAGCGGTCAACAACAGGGGGCTGGCTACACCTTC. Its protein is CASGQQQGAGYTF.

This clone appeared a few times. V gene TRBV4-1 combines with J gene TRBJ2-5; 8 bases match TRBD1. The CDR3 is 14 residues long. The germline V gene has CDR1 MGHRA and CDR2 YSYEKL. J lost 6 bases, V lost 4 bases, and 7 bases had no gene match. The DNA for the CDR3 is TGCGCCAGCAGCCTGGGGCAGGGGGCAAAGACCCAGTACTTC. Translated: CASSLGQGAKTQYF.

The DNA for the CDR3 is TGTGCCAGCAGCGTAGTTGAGGGAATCAACTCTGGAAACACCATATATTTT. The encoded protein is CASSVVEGINSGNTIYF. V and J are TRBV9 and TRBJ1-3; D is uncertain. The ends were cut back, 0 bases at V and 0 bases at J, with 13 bases in the middle. The CDR3 length is 17 residues. CDR1 and CDR2 (germline): SGDLS, YYNGEE.

The V gene is TRBV7-9, the J gene TRBJ2-7; TRBD1 matches 8 bases. CDR1 is SEHNR, CDR2 FQNEAQ, per germline (reference sequence). V lost 4 bases and J lost 6; bases outside the gene matches: 8. The CDR3 contains 14 residues. The CDR3 nucleotides are TGTGCCAGCAGCTCACGGACAGGGCTGGGCGAGCAGTACTTC. It encodes CASSSRTGLGEQYF.

The count of this clone is one. The rearrangement uses TRBV4-1 and TRBJ2-7; 8 bases match TRBD1. Per the germline V gene, CDR1 is MGHRA and CDR2 is YSYEKL. V lost 3 bases, J lost 6 bases, and 13 bases stayed unmatched. This CDR3 comprises 16 residues. CDR3 residues: CASSHIHRGSRGEQYF. The CDR3 bases are TGCGCCAGCAGCCACATCCACAGGGGGTCGAGGGGCGAGCAGTACTTC.

J is TRBJ2-1 and V is TRBV9; 10 bases align to TRBD2. The CDR3 runs to 16 residues. The V gene's germline CDR1 is SGDLS and CDR2 YYNGEE. J lost 2 bases, V lost 0 bases, and 2 bases had no gene match. This chain's CDR3 is CASSVGTSGAYNEQFF. The DNA of the CDR3 is TGTGCCAGCAGCGTAGGAACTAGCGGGGCCTACAATGAGCAGTTCTTC. Based on the CDR3 plus reference TRBV9 and TRBJ2-1, the full variable domain is DSGVTQTPKHLITATGQRVTLRCSPRSGDLSVYWYQQSLDQGLQFLIQYYNGEERAKGNILERFSAQQFPDLHSELNLSSLELGDSALYFCASSVGTSGAYNEQFFGPGTRLTVL.

The chain's CDR3 is CASSATSGVYETQYF. DNA for the CDR3: TGTGCCAGCAGCGCGACTAGCGGGGTGTATGAGACCCAGTACTTC. This sequence joins TRBV13 and TRBJ2-5; 11 bases map to TRBD2. The V and J ends lost 5 bases and 5 bases, in that order; junction bases with no gene match: 7. From germline, CDR1 is PRHDT and CDR2 FYEKMQ (reference sequence). This CDR3 contains 15 residues.

The chain joins TRBV2 to TRBJ2-4; 10 nucleotides line up with TRBD2. CDR3 length: 15 amino acids. V was clipped by 4 bases and J by 8 bases; unmatched bases: 8. Germline loops: CDR1 SNHLY, CDR2 FYNNEI. The CDR3: CASSVLTSGEDIQYF. The CDR3 coding sequence is TGTGCCAGCAGTGTTCTAACTAGCGGGGAGGACATTCAGTACTTC.

The chain couples TRBV10-3 to TRBJ2-7; TRBD2 matches 7 bases. The germline V gene encodes CDR1 ENHRY and CDR2 SYGVKD. The length of the CDR3 is 13 residues. V lost 10 bases and J lost 5; bases outside the gene matches: 11. The CDR3 DNA reads as TGTGCCACCCTGGGAGGGACTTTCGACGAGCAGTACTTC. This codes for CATLGGTFDEQYF.

DNA for the CDR3: TGTGCCACCAGCAGAGCTTTGGGGGGGATGGGGACTGAAGCTTTCTTT. It specifies CATSRALGGMGTEAFF. The chain is built from TRBV15 and TRBJ1-1, with TRBD1 as a possible D gene (5 bases). The CDR3 totals 16 residues. Trimming removed 1 base at V and 5 bases at J, with 17 bases between. Germline V CDR1 and CDR2: LNHNV, YYDKDF (reference sequence).

The rearrangement links TRBV5-1 to TRBJ1-2; 8 positions match TRBD1. Germline assignment: CDR1 SGHRS and CDR2 YFSETQ. The CDR3 has 17 residues. V was clipped by 4 bases and J by 4 bases; unmatched bases: 15. CDR3 in DNA: TGCGCCAGCAGCCCATCCCCGACAGGGGCGGATGGCTATGGCTACACCTTC. Translation gives CASSPSPTGADGYGYTF.

The V and J genes are TRBV24-1 and TRBJ2-1; 13 bases match TRBD2. Germline CDR1 is KGHDR and CDR2 is SFDVKD. The CDR3 is made up of 14 amino acids. V trimming: 9 bases; J trimming: 6 bases; junction bases outside the gene matches: 4. DNA of the CDR3: TGTGCCACCGCCGGGACTAGCGGGGTCAATGAGCAGTTCTTC. Translation gives CATAGTSGVNEQFF.

This clone was recorded a few times. This chain uses TRBV9 with TRBJ1-3; no reliable D call. This CDR3 contains 17 residues. V was shortened by 4 bases and J by 4 bases, with 21 bases between the two germline ends. CDR1 and CDR2 (germline): SGDLS, YYNGEE. The CDR3 region is CASSQRPISVEGNTIYF. CDR3 nucleotides: TGTGCCAGCAGCCAGCGACCAATTTCGGTGGAAGGAAACACCATATATTTT.

This chain connects TRBV6-1 to TRBJ2-5; possibly TRBD2 for D (7 bases). From germline, CDR1 is MNHNS and CDR2 SASEGT. This CDR3 contains 13 residues. V lost 4 bases and J lost 5, with 11 bases in between. CDR3 region: CASSAGGRETQYF. CDR3 nucleotides: TGTGCCAGCAGTGCGGGGGGCCGTGAGACCCAGTACTTC.